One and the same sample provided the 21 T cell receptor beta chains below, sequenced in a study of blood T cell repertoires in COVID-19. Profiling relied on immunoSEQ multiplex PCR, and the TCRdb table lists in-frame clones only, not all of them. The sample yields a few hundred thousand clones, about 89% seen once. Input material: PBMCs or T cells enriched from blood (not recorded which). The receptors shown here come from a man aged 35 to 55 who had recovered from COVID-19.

The CDR3 DNA is TGTGCCAGTAGTGTCCCTGGGCTACGGGACAGGGGGCGTTGCGAGCAGTACTTC. This encodes CASSVPGLRDRGRCEQYF. The J gene is TRBJ2-7, the V gene TRBV19; 12 bases agree with TRBD1. The V gene end was trimmed by 5 bases and the J gene end by 6 bases; junction bases not matched to a gene: 17. Per germline, CDR1 LNHDA and CDR2 SQIVND (reference sequence). The CDR3 covers 18 residues.

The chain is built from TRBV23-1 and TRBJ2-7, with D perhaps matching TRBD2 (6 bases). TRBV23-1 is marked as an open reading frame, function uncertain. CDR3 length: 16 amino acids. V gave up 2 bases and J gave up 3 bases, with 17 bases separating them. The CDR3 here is CASSQGTPGRFYEQYF. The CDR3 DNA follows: TGCGCCAGCAGTCAAGGGACCCCGGGGAGGTTCTACGAGCAGTACTTC.

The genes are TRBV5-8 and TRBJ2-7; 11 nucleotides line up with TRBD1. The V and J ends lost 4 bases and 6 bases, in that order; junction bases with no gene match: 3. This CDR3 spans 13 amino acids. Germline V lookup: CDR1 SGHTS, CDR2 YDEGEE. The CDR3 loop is CASSAGTGGEQYF. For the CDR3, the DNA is TGTGCCAGCAGCGCCGGGACAGGGGGCGAGCAGTACTTC.

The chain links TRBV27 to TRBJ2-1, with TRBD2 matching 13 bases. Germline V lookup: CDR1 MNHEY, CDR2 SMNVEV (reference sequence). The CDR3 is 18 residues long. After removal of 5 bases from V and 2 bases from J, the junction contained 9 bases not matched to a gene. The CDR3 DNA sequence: TGTGCCAGCAGTCCCGGGACTAGCGGGGCGCTTCCCTACAATGAGCAGTTCTTC. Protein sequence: CASSPGTSGALPYNEQFF.

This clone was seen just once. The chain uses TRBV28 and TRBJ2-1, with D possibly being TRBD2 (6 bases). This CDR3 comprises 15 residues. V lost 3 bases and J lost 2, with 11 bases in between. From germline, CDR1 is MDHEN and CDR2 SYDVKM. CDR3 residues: CASSFREDAYNEQFF. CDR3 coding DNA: TGTGCCAGCAGTTTTAGGGAGGATGCCTACAATGAGCAGTTCTTC.

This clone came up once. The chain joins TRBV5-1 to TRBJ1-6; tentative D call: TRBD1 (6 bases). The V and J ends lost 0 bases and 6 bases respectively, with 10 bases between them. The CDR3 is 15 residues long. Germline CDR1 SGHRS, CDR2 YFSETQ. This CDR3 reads CASSLGWGLNSPLHF. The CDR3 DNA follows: TGCGCCAGCAGCTTGGGTTGGGGGCTTAATTCACCCCTCCACTTT.

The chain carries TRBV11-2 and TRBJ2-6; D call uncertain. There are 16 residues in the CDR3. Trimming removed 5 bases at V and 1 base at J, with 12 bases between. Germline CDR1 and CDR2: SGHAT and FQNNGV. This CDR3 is CASSQVMLSGANVLTF. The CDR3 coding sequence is TGTGCCAGCAGCCAGGTTATGTTATCTGGGGCCAACGTCCTGACTTTC. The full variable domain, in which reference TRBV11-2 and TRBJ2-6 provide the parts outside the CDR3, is EAGVAQSPRYKIIEKRQSVAFWCNPISGHATLYWYQQILGQGPKLLIQFQNNGVVDDSQLPKDRFSAERLKGVDSTLKIQPAKLEDSAVYLCASSQVMLSGANVLTFGAGSRLTVL.

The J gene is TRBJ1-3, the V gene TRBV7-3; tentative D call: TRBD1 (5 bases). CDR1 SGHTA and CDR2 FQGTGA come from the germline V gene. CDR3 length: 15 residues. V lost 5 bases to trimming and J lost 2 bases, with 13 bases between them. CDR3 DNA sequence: TGTGCCAGCAGCCCCACCGCGGGACCTGGAAACACCATATATTTT. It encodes CASSPTAGPGNTIYF.

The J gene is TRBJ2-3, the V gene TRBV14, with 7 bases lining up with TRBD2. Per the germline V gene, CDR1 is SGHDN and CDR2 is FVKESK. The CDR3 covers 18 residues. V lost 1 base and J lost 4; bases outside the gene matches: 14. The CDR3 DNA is TGTGCCAGCAGCCAAGCAACGGAATGGCGGGAGACGGCAGATACGCAGTATTTT. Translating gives CASSQATEWRETADTQYF.

The CDR3 DNA reads as TGCGCCAGCAGCTTGGCCTTCCAGGATGCAGCTAACTATGGCTACACCTTC. It specifies CASSLAFQDAANYGYTF. This rearrangement joins TRBV5-1 to TRBJ1-2; D uncertain. V shed 0 bases and J shed 0 bases, with 15 bases lying between them. This CDR3 has 17 residues. Per germline, CDR1 SGHRS and CDR2 YFSETQ. Full variable domain (missing parts from reference TRBV5-1 and TRBJ1-2): KAGVTQTPRYLIKTRGQQVTLSCSPISGHRSVSWYQQTPGQGLQFLFEYFSETQRNKGNFPGRFSGRQFSNSRSEMNVSTLELGDSALYLCASSLAFQDAANYGYTFGSGTRLTVV.

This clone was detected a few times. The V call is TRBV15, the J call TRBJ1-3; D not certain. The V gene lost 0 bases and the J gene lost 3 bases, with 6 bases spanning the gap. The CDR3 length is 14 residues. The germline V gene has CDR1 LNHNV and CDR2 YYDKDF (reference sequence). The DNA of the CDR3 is TGTGCCACCAGCAGAGATGGCCTTGGAAACACCATATATTTT. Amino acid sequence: CATSRDGLGNTIYF. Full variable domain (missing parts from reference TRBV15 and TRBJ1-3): DAMVIQNPRYQVTQFGKPVTLSCSQTLNHNVMYWYQQKSSQAPKLLFHYYDKDFNNEADTPDNFQSRRPNTSFCFLDIRSPGLGDTAMYLCATSRDGLGNTIYFGEGSWLTVV.

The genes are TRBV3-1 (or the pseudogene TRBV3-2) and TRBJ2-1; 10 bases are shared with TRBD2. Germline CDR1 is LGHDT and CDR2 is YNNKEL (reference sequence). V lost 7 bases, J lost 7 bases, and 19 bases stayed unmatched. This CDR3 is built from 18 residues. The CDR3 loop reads CASTPGFSGGAVDNEQFF. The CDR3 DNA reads TGTGCCAGCACCCCGGGGTTCAGCGGGGGGGCCGTCGATAATGAGCAGTTCTTC.

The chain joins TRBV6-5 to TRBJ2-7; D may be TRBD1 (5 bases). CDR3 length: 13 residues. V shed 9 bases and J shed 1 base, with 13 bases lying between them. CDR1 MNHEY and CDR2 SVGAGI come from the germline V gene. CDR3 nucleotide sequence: TGTGCCAGTGACAGTCTAGAGTCCTACGAGCAGTACTTC. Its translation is CASDSLESYEQYF.

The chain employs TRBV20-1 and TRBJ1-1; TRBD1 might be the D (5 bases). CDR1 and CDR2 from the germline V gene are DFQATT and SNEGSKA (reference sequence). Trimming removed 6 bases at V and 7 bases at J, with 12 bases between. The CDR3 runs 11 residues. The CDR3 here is CSAEGPYEAFF. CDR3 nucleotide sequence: TGCAGTGCGGAGGGGCCCTATGAAGCTTTCTTT.

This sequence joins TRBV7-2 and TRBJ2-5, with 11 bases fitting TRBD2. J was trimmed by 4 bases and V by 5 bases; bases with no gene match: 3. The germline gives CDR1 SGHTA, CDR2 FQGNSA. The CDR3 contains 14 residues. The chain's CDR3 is CASSTGLAGETQYF. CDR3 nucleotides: TGTGCCAGCAGCACAGGACTAGCGGGAGAGACCCAGTACTTC.

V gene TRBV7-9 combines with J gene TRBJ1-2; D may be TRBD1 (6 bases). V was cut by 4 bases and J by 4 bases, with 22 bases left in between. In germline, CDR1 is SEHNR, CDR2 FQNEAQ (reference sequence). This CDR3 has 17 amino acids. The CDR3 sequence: CASSSGPPRQVFYGYTF. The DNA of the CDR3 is TGTGCCAGCAGCTCCGGACCACCTAGACAGGTGTTCTATGGCTACACCTTC. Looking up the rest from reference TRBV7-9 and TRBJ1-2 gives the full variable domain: DTGVSQNPRHKITKRGQNVTFRCDPISEHNRLYWYRQTLGQGPEFLTYFQNEAQLEKSRLLSDRFSAERPKGSFSTLEIQRTEQGDSAMYLCASSSGPPRQVFYGYTFGSGTRLTVV.

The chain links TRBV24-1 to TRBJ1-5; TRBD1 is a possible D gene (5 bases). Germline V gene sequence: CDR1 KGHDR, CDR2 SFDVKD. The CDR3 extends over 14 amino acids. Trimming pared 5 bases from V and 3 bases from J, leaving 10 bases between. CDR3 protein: CATSAETDNQPQHF. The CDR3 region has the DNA TGTGCCACCAGTGCGGAGACAGACAATCAGCCCCAGCATTTT.

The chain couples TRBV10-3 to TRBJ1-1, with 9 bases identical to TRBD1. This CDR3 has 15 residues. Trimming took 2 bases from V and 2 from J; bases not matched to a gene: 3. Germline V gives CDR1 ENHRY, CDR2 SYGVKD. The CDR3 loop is CAISEITGGNTEAFF. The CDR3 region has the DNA TGTGCCATCAGTGAGATCACAGGGGGCAACACTGAAGCTTTCTTT.

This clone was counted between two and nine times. The CDR3 here is CSVDREGGTDTQYF. For the CDR3, the DNA is TGCAGCGTTGACAGGGAAGGGGGCACAGATACGCAGTATTTT. The genes are TRBV29-1 and TRBJ2-3; possible D gene TRBD1, 5 bases. Trimming stripped 3 bases from V and 1 base from J, with 11 bases between. Germline V gives CDR1 SQVTM, CDR2 ANQGSEA. The CDR3 sequence is 14 residues long.

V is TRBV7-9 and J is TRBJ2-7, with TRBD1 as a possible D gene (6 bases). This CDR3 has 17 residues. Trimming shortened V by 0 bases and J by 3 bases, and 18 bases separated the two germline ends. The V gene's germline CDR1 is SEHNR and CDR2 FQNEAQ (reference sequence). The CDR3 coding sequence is TGTGCCAGCAGCTTAGCCCCCAGGGGAAGAGGCGTCTACGAGCAGTACTTC. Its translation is CASSLAPRGRGVYEQYF.

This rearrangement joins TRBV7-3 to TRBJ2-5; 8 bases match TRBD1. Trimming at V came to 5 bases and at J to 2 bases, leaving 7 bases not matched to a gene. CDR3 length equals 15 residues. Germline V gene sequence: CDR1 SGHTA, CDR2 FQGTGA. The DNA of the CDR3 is TGTGCCAGCAGCCGAGTGGGGACAGGACAAGAGACCCAGTACTTC. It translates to CASSRVGTGQETQYF.